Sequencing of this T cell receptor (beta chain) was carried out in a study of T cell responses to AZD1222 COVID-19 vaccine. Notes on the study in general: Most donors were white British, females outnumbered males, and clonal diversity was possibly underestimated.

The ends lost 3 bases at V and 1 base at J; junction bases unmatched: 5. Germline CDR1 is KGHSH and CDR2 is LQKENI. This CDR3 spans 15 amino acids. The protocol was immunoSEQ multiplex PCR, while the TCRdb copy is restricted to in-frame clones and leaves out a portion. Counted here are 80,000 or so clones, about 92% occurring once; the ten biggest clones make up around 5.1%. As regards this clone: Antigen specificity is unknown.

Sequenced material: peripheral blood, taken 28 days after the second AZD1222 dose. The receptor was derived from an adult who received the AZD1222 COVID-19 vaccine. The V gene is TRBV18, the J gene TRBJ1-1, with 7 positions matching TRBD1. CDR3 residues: CASSPLQGRNTEAFF. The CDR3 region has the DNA TGTGCCAGCTCACCTCTACAGGGGAGGAACACTGAAGCTTTCTTT. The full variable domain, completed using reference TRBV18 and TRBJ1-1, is NAGVMQNPRHLVRRRGQEARLRCSPMKGHSHVYWYRQLPEEGLKFMVYLQKENIIDESGMPKERFSAEFPKEGPSILRIQQVVRGDSAAYFCASSPLQGRNTEAFFGQGTRLTVV.